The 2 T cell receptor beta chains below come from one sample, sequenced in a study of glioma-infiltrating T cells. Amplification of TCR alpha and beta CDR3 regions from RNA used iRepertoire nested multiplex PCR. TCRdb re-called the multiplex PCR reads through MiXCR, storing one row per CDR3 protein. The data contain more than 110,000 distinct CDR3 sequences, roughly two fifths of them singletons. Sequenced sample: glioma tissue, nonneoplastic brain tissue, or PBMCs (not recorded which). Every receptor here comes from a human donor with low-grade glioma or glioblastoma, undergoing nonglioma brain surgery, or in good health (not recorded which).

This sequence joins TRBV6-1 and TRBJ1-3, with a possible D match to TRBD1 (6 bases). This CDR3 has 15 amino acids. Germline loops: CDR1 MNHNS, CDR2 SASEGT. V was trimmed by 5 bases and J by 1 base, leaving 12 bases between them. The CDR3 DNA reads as TGTGCCAGCAGTCTCGGACAGATTTCTGGAAACACCATATATTTT. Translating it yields CASSLGQISGNTIYF.

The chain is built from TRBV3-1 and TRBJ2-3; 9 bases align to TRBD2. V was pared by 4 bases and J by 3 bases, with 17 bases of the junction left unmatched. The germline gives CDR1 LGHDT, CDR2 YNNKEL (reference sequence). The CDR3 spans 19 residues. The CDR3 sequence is CASSLIVAGTSRGTDTQYF. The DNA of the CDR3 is TGTGCCAGCAGCCTAATAGTCGCCGGGACTAGCAGAGGAACAGATACGCAGTATTTT.